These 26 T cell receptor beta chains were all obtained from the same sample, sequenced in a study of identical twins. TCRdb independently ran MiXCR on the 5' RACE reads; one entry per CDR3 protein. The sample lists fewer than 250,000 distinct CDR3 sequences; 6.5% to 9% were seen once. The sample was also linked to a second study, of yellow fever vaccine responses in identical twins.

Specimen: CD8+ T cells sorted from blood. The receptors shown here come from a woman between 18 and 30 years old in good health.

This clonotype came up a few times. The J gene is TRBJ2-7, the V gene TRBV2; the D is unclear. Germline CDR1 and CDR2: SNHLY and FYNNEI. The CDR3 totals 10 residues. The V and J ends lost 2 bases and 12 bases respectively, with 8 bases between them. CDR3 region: CASSEPRLYF. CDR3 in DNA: TGTGCCAGCAGTGAACCCCGACTGTACTTC.

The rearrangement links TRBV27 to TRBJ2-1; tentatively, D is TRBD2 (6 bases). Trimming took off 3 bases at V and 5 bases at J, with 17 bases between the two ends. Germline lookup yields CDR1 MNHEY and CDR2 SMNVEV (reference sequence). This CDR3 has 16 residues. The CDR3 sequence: CASSLGSGQSNNEQFF. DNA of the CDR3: TGTGCCAGCAGTTTGGGTAGCGGCCAGTCCAACAATGAGCAGTTCTTC.

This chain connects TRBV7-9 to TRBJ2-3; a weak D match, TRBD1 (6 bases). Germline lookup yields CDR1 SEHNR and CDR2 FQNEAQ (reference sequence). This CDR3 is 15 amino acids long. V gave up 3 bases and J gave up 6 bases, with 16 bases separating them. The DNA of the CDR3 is TGTGCCAGCAGCTTCAGGGGCTTTGGGGTGGATACGCAGTATTTT. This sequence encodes CASSFRGFGVDTQYF.

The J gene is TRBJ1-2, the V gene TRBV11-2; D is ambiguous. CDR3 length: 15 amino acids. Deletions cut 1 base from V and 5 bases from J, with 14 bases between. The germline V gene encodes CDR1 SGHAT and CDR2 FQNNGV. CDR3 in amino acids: CASSLGSLAAYGYTF. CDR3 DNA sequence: TGTGCCAGCAGCTTAGGGAGTCTGGCAGCGTATGGCTACACCTTC.

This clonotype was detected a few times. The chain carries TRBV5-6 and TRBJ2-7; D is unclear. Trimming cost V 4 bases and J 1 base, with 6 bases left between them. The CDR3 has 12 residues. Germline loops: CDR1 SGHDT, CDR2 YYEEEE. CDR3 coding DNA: TGTGCCAGCAGCGTCGGATCCTACGAGCAGTACGTC. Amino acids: CASSVGSYEQYV.

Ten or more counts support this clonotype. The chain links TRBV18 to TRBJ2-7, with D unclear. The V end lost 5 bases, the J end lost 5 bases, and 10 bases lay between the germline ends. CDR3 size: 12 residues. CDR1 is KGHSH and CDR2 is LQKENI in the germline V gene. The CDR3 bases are TGTGCCAGCTCAACACAGAGGAACGAGCAGTACTTC. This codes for CASSTQRNEQYF.

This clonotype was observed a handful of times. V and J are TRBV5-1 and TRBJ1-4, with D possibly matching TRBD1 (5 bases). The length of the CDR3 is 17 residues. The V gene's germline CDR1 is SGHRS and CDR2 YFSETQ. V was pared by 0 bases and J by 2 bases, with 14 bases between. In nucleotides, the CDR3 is TGCGCCAGCAGCTTGGAAGGCAGGGTGAAGACTAATGAAAAACTGTTTTTT. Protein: CASSLEGRVKTNEKLFF. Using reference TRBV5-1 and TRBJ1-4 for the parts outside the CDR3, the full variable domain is KAGVTQTPRYLIKTRGQQVTLSCSPISGHRSVSWYQQTPGQGLQFLFEYFSETQRNKGNFPGRFSGRQFSNSRSEMNVSTLELGDSALYLCASSLEGRVKTNEKLFFGSGTQLSVL.

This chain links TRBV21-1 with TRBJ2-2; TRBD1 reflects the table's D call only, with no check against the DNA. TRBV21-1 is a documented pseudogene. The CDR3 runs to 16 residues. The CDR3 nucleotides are TGTGCCAGCAGCAATATTCGCAGGGGGCCCACCGGGGAGCTGTTTTTT. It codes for CASSNIRRGPTGELFF.

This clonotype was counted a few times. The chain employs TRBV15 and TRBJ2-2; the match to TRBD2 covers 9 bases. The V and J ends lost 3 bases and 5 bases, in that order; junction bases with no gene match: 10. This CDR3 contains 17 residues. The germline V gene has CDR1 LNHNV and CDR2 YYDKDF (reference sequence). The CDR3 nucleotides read TGTGCCACCAGCAGTGGTCTCGCGGGAGGGTTTACCGGGGAGCTGTTTTTT. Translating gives CATSSGLAGGFTGELFF.

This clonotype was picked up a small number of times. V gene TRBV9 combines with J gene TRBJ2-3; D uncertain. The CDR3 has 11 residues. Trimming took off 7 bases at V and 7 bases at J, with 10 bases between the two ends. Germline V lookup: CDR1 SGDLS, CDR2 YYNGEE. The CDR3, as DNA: TGTGCCAGCGGAGCCCGAAATACGCAGTATTTT. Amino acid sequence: CASGARNTQYF.

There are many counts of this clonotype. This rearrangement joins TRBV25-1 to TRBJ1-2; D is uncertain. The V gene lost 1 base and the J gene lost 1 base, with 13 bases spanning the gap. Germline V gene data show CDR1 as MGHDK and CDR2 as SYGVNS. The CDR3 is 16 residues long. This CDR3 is CASSEWADKDNYGYTF. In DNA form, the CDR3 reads TGTGCCAGCAGTGAATGGGCAGATAAAGATAACTATGGCTACACCTTC.

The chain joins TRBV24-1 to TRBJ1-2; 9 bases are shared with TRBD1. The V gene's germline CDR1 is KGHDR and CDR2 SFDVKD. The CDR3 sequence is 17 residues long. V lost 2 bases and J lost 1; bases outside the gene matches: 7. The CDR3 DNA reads TGTGCCACCAGTGATTCGTCCGGGACAGGGTTTAACTATGGCTACACCTTC. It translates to CATSDSSGTGFNYGYTF.

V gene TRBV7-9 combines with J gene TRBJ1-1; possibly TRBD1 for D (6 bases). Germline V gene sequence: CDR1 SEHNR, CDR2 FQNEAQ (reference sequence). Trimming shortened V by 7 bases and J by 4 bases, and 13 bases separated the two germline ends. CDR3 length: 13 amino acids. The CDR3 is CASIAGGLTEAFF. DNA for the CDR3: TGTGCCAGCATAGCGGGGGGCCTCACTGAAGCTTTCTTT. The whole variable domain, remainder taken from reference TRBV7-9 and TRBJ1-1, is DTGVSQNPRHKITKRGQNVTFRCDPISEHNRLYWYRQTLGQGPEFLTYFQNEAQLEKSRLLSDRFSAERPKGSFSTLEIQRTEQGDSAMYLCASIAGGLTEAFFGQGTRLTVV.

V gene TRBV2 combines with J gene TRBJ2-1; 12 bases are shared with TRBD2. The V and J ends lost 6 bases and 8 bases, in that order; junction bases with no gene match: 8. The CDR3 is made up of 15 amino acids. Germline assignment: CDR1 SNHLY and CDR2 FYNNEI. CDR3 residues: CASSVGLAGEDEQFF. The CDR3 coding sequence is TGTGCCAGCAGCGTGGGACTAGCGGGCGAGGATGAGCAGTTCTTC.

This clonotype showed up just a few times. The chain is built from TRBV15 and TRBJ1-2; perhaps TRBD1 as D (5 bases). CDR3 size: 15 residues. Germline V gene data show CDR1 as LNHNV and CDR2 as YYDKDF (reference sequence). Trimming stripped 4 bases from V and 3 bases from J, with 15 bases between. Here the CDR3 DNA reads TGTGCCACCAGCACCCCTGGGGGTGGGGACTATGGCTACACCTTC. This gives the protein CATSTPGGGDYGYTF.

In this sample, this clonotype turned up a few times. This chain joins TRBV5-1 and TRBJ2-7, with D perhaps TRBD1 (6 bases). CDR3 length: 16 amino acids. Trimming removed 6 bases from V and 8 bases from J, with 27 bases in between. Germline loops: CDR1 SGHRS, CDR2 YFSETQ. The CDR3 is CASTSWGHESPIKQYF. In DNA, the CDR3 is TGCGCCAGCACCTCATGGGGACACGAGTCCCCTATCAAGCAGTACTTC.

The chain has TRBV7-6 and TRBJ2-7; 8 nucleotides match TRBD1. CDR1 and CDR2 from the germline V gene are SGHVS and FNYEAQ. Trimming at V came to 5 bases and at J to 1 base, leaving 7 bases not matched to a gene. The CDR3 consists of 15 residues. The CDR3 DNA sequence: TGTGCCAGCAGCGCATCGGGACAGGCTTCCTACGAGCAGTACTTC. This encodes CASSASGQASYEQYF. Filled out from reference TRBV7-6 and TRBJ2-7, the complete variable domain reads GAGVSQSPRYKVTKRGQDVALRCDPISGHVSLYWYRQALGQGPEFLTYFNYEAQQDKSGLPNDRFSAERPEGSISTLTIQRTEQRDSAMYRCASSASGQASYEQYFGPGTRLTVT.

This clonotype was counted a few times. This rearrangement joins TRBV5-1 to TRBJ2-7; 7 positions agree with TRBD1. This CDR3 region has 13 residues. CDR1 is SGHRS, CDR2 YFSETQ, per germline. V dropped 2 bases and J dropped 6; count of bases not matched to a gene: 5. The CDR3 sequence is CASSLEQGVEQYF. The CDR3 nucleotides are TGCGCCAGCAGCTTAGAGCAGGGGGTCGAGCAGTACTTC.

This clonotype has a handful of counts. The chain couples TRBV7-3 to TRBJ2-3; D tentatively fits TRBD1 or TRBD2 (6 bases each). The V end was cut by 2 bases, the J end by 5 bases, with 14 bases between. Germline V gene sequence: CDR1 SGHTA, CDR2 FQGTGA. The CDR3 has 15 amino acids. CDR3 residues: CASSLAGGAIDTQYF. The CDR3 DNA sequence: TGTGCCAGCAGCTTAGCCGGGGGCGCGATAGATACGCAGTATTTT.

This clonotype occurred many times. DNA of the CDR3: TGTGCCAGCAGTTTAGGACTAGCGGGATACACAGATACGCAGTATTTT. Amino acids: CASSLGLAGYTDTQYF. J is TRBJ2-3 and V is TRBV12-3 or TRBV12-4, with 11 nucleotides matching TRBD2. After removal of 1 base from V and 2 bases from J, the junction contained 2 bases not matched to a gene. This CDR3 has 16 residues.

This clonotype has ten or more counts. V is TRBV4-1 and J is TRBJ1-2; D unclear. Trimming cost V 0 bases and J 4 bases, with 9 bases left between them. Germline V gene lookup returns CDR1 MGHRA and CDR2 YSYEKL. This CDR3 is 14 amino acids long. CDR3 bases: TGCGCCAGCAGCCAAGAACACCGCCGCTATGGCTACACCTTC. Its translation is CASSQEHRRYGYTF.

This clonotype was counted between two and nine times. The CDR3 protein is CASSQEGLAGTEDTQYF. CDR3 nucleotides: TGTGCCAGCAGCCAAGAGGGCCTTGCGGGGACGGAAGATACGCAGTATTTT. V is TRBV4-2 and J is TRBJ2-3; D perhaps matches TRBD2 (6 bases). Germline CDR1 is LGHNA and CDR2 is YNFKEQ. The CDR3 sequence is 17 residues long. Trimming pared 0 bases from V and 5 bases from J, leaving 18 bases between.

The CDR3 coding sequence is TGTGCCAGCAGCTTGGACAGGGGCGGAATGAACACTGAAGCTTTCTTT. Translated: CASSLDRGGMNTEAFF. The V call is TRBV7-9, the J call TRBJ1-1; TRBD1 aligns across 9 bases. Germline loops: CDR1 SEHNR, CDR2 FQNEAQ (reference sequence). V shed 3 bases and J 0 bases; nucleotides not matched to a gene: 5. This CDR3 spans 16 amino acids.

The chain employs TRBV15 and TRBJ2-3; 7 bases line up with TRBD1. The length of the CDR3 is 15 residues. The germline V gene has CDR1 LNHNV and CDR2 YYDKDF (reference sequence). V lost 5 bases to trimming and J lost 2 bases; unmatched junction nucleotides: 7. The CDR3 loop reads CATSPQGDATDTQYF. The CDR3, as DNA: TGTGCCACCAGCCCCCAGGGGGACGCCACAGATACGCAGTATTTT. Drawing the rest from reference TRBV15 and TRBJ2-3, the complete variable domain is DAMVIQNPRYQVTQFGKPVTLSCSQTLNHNVMYWYQQKSSQAPKLLFHYYDKDFNNEADTPDNFQSRRPNTSFCFLDIRSPGLGDTAMYLCATSPQGDATDTQYFGPGTRLTVL.

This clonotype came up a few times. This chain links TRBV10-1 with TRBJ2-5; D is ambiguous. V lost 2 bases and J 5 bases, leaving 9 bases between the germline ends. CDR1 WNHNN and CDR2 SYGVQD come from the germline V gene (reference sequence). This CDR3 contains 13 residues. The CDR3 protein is CASSENLAETQYF. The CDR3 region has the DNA TGCGCCAGCAGTGAGAATTTGGCTGAGACCCAGTACTTC.

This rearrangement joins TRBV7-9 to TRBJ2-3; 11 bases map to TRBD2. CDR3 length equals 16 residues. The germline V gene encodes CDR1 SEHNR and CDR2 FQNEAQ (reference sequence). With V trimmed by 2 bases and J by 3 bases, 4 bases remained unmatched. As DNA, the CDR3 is TGTGCCAGCAGCTTATTTCTAGCGGGGGGAACAGATACGCAGTATTTT. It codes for CASSLFLAGGTDTQYF.